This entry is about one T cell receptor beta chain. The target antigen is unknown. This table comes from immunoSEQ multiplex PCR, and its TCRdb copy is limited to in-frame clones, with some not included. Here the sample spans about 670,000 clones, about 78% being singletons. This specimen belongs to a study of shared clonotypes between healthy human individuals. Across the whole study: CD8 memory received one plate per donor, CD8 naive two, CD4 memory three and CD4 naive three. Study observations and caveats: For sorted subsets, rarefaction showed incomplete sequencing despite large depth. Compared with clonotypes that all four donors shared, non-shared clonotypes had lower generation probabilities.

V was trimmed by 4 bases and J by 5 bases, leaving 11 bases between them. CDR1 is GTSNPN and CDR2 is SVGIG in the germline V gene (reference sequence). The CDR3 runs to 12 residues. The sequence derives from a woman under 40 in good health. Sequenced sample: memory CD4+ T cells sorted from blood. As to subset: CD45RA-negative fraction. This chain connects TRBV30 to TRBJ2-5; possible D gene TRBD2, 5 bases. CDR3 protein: CAWNPWEETQYF. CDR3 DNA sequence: TGTGCCTGGAACCCTTGGGAGGAGACCCAGTACTTC.